This paragraph covers one TCR beta chain sequence. Antigen: not known. The source of the sample is a study of regulatory T cells in long-lasting Graves disease. Researchers made TCR beta libraries by using iRepertoire HTBI primers and running Arm-PCR on CDR3 regions. MiXCR, run by TCRdb on the multiplex PCR reads, gives a single entry per CDR3 protein. The data contain 400,000 to 500,000 distinct CDR3 sequences, roughly 17% of them singletons. Germline CDR1 reads LGHDT; CDR2 reads YNNKEL (reference sequence). The CDR3 has 12 amino acids. Trimming left V 5 bases short and J 14 bases short, with 13 bases between. Noted time point: newly diagnosed GD, antithyroid drugs for less than 3 months. PBMC RNA was the source of the TCR library. Study observations and caveats: The persistent group shared around 2,600 public clonotypes, more than the 966 shared by new patients.

These data are also associated with another study on T cells in Graves' hyperthyroidism and ophthalmopathy.

The TCR comes from a woman between 18 and 29 years old with Graves disease. The chain carries TRBV3-1 and TRBJ1-6, with a tentative D call TRBD1 (5 bases). Material: peripheral blood mononuclear cells (PBMCs), obtained at new diagnosis, from a patient treated with antithyroid drugs. CDR3 nucleotide sequence: TGTGCCAGCAGCGACCTTGGGGGTTCCCTCCACTTT. Encoded protein: CASSDLGGSLHF.